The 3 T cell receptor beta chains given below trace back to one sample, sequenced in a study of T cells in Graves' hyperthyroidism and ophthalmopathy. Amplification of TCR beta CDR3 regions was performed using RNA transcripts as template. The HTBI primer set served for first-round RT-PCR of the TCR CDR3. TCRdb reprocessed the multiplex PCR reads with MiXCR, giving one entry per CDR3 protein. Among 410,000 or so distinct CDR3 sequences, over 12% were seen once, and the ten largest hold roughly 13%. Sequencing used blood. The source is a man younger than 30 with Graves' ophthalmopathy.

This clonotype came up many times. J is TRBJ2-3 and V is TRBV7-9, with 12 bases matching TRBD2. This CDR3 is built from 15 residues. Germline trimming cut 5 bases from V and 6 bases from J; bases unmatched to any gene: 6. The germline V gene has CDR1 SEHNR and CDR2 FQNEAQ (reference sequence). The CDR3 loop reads CASSELAGGWDTQYF. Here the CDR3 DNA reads TGTGCCAGCAGCGAACTAGCGGGGGGCTGGGATACGCAGTATTTT. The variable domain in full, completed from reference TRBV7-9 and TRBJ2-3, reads DTGVSQNPRHKITKRGQNVTFRCDPISEHNRLYWYRQTLGQGPEFLTYFQNEAQLEKSRLLSDRFSAERPKGSFSTLEIQRTEQGDSAMYLCASSELAGGWDTQYFGPGTRLTVL.

The CDR3 sequence: CASSSGTGGTEQFF. CDR3 bases: TGTGCCAGCAGCTCTGGGACAGGGGGCACTGAGCAGTTCTTC. The chain employs TRBV7-9 and TRBJ2-1, with 12 positions matching TRBD1. CDR3 length: 14 amino acids. The V gene end was trimmed by 4 bases and the J gene end by 9 bases; junction bases not matched to a gene: 4. In germline, CDR1 is SEHNR, CDR2 FQNEAQ (reference sequence).

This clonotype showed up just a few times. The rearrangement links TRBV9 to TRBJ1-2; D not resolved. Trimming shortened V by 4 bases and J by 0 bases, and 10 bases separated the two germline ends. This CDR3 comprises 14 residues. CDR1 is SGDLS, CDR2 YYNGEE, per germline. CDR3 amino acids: CASSPYDTNYGYTF. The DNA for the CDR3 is TGTGCCAGCAGCCCCTACGATACTAACTATGGCTACACCTTC.